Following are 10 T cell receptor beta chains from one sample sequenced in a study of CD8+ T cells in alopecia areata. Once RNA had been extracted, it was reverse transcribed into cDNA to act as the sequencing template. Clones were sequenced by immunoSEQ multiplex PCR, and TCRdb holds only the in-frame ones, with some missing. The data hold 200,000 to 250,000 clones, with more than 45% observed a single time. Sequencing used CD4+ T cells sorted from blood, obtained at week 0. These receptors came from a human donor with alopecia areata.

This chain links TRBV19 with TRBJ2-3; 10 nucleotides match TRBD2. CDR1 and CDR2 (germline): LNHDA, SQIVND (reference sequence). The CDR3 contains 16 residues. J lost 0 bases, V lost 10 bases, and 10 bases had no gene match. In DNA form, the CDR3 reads TGTGCCACTTCAGGGACTAGCGCCCTCAGCACAGATACGCAGTATTTT. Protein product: CATSGTSALSTDTQYF.

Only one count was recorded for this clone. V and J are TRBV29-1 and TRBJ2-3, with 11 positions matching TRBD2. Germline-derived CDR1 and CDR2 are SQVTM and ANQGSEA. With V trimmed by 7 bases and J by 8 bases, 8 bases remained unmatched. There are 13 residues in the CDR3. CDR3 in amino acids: CSAPLAGGGTQYF. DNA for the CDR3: TGCAGCGCCCCGCTAGCGGGAGGAGGTACGCAGTATTTT.

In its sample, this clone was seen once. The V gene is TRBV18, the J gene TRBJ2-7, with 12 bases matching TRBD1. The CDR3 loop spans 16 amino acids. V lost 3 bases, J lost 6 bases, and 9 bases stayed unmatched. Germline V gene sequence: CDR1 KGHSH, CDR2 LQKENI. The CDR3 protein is CASSPNPGQGAGEQYF. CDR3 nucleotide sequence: TGTGCCAGCTCACCGAACCCGGGACAGGGGGCAGGCGAGCAGTACTTC.

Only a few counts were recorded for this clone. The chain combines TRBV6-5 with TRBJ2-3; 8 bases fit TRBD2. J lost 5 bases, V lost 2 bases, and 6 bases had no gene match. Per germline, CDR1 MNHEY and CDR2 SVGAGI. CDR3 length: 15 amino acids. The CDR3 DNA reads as TGTGCCAGCAGTTACGTAGCGGGGCCGGGAGATACGCAGTATTTT. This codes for CASSYVAGPGDTQYF.

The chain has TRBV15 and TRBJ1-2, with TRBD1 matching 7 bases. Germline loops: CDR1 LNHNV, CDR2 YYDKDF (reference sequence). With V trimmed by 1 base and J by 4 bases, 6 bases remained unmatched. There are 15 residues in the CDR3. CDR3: CATSRVTTGSYGYTF. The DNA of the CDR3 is TGTGCCACCAGCAGAGTAACGACAGGGTCCTATGGCTACACCTTC.

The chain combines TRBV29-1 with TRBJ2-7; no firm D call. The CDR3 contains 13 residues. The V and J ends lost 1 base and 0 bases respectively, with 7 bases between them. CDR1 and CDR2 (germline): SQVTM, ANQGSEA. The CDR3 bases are TGCAGCGTTGAAGGATTGAGCTCCTACGAGCAGTACTTC. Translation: CSVEGLSSYEQYF.

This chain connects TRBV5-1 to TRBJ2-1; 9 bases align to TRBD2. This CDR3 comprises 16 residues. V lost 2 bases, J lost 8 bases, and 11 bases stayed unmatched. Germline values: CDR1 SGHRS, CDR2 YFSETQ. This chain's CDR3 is CASSLTALAGPDEQFF. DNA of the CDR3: TGCGCCAGCAGCTTAACGGCACTAGCGGGTCCGGATGAGCAGTTCTTC.

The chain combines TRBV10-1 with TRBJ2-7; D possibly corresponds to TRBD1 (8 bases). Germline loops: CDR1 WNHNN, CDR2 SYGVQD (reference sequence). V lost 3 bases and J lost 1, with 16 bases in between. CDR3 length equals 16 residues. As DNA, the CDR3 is TGCGCCAGCAGTGAAAAGAGCGGGACAGGATCCTACGAGCAGTACTTC. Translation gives CASSEKSGTGSYEQYF.

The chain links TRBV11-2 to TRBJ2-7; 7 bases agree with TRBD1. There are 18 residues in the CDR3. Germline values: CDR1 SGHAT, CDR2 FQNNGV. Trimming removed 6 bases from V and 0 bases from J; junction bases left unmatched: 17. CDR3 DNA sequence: TGTGCCAGCAGGAAGTCCGGGACAGAAATATTTTACTCCTACGAGCAGTACTTC. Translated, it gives CASRKSGTEIFYSYEQYF.

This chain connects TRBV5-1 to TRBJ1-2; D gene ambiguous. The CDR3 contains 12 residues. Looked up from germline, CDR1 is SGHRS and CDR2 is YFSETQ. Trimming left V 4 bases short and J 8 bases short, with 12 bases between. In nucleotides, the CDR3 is TGCGCCAGCAGCGCTAACAGTGTCGGCTACACCTTC. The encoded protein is CASSANSVGYTF.